This paragraph covers one T cell receptor beta chain sequence. Its specificity is not known. This CDR3 region has 13 residues. Looked up from germline, CDR1 is MNHEY and CDR2 is SMNVEV (reference sequence). The V end lost 3 bases, the J end lost 5 bases, and 10 bases lay between the germline ends. The data originate from a study of post-analysis software for immune sequencing data. Study-level background: Relapsing-remitting, secondary progressive and progressive-relapsing multiple sclerosis were all included among the disease courses.

Every TCR beta cDNA library bore unique molecular identifiers. Starting from approximately 0.95 to 9.8 million T cells, the study yielded 450,000 to 500,000 cDNA molecules. TCRdb redid the calling of the PCR reads with MiXCR, one entry per CDR3 protein. This sample has fewer than 600,000 distinct CDR3 sequences; under 55% occur once, and the top ten carry 9% to 13%. Points from the study as a whole: Strong co-clustering by F measure linked samples that shared a preparation batch. With TRBV5-6, TRBV5-1 and TRBV20-1 included, about five TRBV segments were more frequent in patients than in controls. Controls showed significantly higher normalized Chao1 diversity than did multiple sclerosis patients.

The receptor comes from a girl aged 5-17 years with multiple sclerosis. The chain has TRBV27 and TRBJ2-5, with D perhaps assigned TRBD1 or TRBD2 (5 bases each). The source material was blood. The CDR3 loop is CASSLRGLETQYF. CDR3 sequence (DNA): TGTGCCAGCAGTTTGAGGGGCTTGGAGACCCAGTACTTC.